This entry is about one T cell receptor beta chain. This specimen comes from a study of early T cells in non-severe SARS-CoV-2 infection. Germline V CDR1 and CDR2: KGHSH, LQKENI. There are 15 residues in the CDR3. V was pared by 4 bases and J by 0 bases, with 4 bases of the junction left unmatched. Using its own MiXCR run on the 5' RACE reads, TCRdb lists one record per CDR3 protein. The sample includes some 30,000 distinct CDR3 sequences, 4.7% of them seen just once. V is TRBV18 and J is TRBJ1-1, with 8 positions matching TRBD1. This sequence originates from an adult who was a healthcare worker with PCR-confirmed SARS-CoV-2 infection or an uninfected control (not recorded which). Sequencing was done on a sample of whole blood. The CDR3 DNA sequence: TGTGCCAGCTCACTAGGACAGGGCATGAACACTGAAGCTTTCTTT. This translates into CASSLGQGMNTEAFF.